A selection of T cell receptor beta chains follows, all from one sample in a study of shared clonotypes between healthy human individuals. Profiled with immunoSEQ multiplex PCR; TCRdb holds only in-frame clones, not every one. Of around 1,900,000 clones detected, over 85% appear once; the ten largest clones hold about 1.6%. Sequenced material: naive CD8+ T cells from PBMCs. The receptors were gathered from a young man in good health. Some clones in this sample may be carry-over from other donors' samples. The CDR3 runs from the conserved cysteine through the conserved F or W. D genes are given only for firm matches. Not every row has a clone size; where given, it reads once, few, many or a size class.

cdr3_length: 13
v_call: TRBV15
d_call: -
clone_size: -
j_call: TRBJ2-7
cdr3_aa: CATSTDSSYEQYF
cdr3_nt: TGTGCCACCAGCACGGACAGCTCCTACGAGCAGTACTTC

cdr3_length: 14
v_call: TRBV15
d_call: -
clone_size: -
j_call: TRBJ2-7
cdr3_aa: CATSTFRGSYEQYF
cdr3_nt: TGTGCCACCAGCACGTTCCGGGGCAGCTACGAGCAGTACTTC

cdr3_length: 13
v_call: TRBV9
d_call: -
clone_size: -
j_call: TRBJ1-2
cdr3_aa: CASSSRGVDGYTF
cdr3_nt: TGTGCCAGCAGCTCCCGCGGCGTTGATGGCTACACCTTC

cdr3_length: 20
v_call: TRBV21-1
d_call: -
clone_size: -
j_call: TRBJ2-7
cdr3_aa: CASSKGRVVTGGPVLCEQYF
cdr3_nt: TGTGCCAGCAGCAAAGGGAGGGTAGTGACCGGAGGGCCTGTACTCTGCGAGCAGTACTTC

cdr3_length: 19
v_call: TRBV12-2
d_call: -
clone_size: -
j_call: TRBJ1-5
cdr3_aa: CASRPTPGRGVSSNQPQHF
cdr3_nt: TGTGCAAGTCGCCCGACCCCCGGCAGGGGCGTATCTAGCAATCAGCCCCAGCATTTT

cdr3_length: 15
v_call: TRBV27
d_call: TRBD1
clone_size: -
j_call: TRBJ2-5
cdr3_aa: CASSLRQGAGETQYF
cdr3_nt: TGTGCCAGCAGTTTACGACAGGGGGCCGGAGAGACCCAGTACTTC

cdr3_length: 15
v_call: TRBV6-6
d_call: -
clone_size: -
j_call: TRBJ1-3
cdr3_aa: CASSYTPLSGNTIYF
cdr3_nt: TGTGCCAGCAGTTATACGCCGCTCTCTGGAAACACCATATATTTT

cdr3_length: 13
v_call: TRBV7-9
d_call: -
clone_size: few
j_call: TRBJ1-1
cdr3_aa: CASSLVLDPEAFF
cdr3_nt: TGTGCCAGCAGCTTAGTTTTAGACCCTGAAGCTTTCTTT

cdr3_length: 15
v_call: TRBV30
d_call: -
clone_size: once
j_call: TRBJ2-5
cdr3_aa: CAWSSYRDPRGTQYF
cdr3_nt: TGTGCCTGGAGTTCCTACCGGGACCCTCGGGGGACCCAGTACTTC

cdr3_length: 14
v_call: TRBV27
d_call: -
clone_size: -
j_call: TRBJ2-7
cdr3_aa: CASSSRDTYYEQYF
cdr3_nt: TGTGCCAGCAGTTCCCGAGACACGTACTACGAGCAGTACTTC

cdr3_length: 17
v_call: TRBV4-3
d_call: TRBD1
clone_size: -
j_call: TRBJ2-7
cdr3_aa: CASSTGYRTGMDYEQYF
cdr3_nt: TGCGCCAGCAGCACTGGGTATAGGACAGGGATGGACTACGAGCAGTACTTC

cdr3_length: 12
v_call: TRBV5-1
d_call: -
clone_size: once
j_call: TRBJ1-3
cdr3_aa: CASTSDGNTIYF
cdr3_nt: TGCGCCAGCACTTCTGATGGAAACACCATATATTTT

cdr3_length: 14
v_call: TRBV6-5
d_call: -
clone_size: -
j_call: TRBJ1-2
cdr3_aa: CASRFRVYNYGYTF
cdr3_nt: TGTGCCAGCAGATTTCGGGTGTATAACTATGGCTACACCTTC

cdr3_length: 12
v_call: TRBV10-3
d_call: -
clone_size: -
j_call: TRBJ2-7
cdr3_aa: CAISGVSYEQYF
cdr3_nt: TGTGCCATCAGTGGGGTAAGCTACGAGCAGTACTTC

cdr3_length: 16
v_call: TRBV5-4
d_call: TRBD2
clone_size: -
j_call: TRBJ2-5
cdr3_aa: CASSTYLAVIQETQYF
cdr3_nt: TGTGCCAGCAGCACCTATCTAGCGGTGATCCAAGAGACCCAGTACTTC

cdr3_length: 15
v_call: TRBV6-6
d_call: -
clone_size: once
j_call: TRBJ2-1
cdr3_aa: CASSYGQSSYNEQFF
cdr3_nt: TGTGCCAGCAGTTATGGTCAGAGCTCCTACAATGAGCAGTTCTTC

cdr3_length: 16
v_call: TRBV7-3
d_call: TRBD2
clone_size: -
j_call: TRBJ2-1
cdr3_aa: CASSTGTSGSWNEQFF
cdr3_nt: TGTGCCAGCAGCACAGGGACTAGCGGGAGCTGGAATGAGCAGTTCTTC

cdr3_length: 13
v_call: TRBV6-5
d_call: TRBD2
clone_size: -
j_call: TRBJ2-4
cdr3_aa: CASSYGRATDQYF
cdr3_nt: TGTGCCAGCAGTTACGGGAGGGCTACCGATCAGTACTTC

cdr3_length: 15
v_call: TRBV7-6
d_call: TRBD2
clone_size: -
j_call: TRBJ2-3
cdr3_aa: CASRRLAGDTDTQYF
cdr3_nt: TGTGCCAGCAGACGACTAGCGGGAGACACAGATACGCAGTATTTT

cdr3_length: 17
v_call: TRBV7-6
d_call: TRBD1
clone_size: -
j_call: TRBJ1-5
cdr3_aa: CASSAQGGANSNQPQHF
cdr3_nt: TGTGCCAGCAGTGCCCAGGGGGGGGCAAATAGCAATCAGCCCCAGCATTTT

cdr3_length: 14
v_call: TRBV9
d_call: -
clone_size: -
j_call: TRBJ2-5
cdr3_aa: CASSASGVWETQYF
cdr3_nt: TGTGCCAGCAGCGCATCAGGGGTGTGGGAGACCCAGTACTTC

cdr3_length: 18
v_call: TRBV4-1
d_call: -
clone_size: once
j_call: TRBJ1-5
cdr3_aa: CASSQDIRGGFSNQPQHF
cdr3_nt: TGCGCCAGCAGCCAAGATATTAGAGGGGGTTTTAGCAATCAGCCCCAGCATTTT

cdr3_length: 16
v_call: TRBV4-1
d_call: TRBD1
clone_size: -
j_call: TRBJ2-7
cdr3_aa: CASSQSPGTGNYEQYF
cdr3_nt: TGCGCCAGCAGCCAAAGCCCCGGGACAGGGAATTACGAGCAGTACTTC

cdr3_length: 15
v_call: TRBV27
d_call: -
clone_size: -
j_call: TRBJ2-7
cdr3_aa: CASSVGVRASYEQYF
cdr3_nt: TGTGCCAGCAGTGTCGGGGTCCGAGCCTCCTACGAGCAGTACTTC

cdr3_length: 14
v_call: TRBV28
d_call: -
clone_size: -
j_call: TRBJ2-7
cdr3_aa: CASSSYRGTFEQYF
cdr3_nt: TGTGCCAGCAGTTCTTATAGGGGGACGTTCGAGCAGTACTTC

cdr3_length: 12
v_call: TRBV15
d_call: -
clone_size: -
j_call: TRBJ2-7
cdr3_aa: CATSSRARRQYF
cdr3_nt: TGTGCCACCAGCAGCAGGGCAAGACGGCAGTACTTC

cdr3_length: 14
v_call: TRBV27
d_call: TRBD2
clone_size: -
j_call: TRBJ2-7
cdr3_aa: CASSHGTSGYEQYF
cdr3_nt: TGTGCCAGCAGTCACGGGACTAGCGGGTACGAGCAGTACTTC

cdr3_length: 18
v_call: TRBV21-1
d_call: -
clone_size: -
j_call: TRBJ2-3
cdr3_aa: CASPGLAGVRTGTDTQYF
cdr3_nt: TGTGCCAGCCCCGGACTAGCGGGAGTGCGTACGGGCACAGATACGCAGTATTTT

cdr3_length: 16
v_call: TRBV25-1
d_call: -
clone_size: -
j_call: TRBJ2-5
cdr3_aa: CASILSGPDTQETQYF
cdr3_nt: TGTGCCAGCATCCTATCCGGTCCGGACACCCAAGAGACCCAGTACTTC

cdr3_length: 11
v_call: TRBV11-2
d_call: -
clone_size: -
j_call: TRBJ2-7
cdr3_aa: CASSDWYEQYF
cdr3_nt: TGTGCCAGCAGCGATTGGTACGAGCAGTACTTC

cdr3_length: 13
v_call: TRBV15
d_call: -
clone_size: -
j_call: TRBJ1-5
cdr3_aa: CATSRDNAQPQHF
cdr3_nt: TGTGCCACCAGCAGAGATAACGCTCAGCCCCAGCATTTT

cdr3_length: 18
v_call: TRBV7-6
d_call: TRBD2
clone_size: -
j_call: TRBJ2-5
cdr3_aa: CASSLTTTWTSGEETQYF
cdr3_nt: TGTGCCAGCAGCTTGACCACCACATGGACTAGCGGAGAAGAGACCCAGTACTTC

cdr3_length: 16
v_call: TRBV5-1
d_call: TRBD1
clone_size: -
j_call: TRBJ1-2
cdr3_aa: CASRTIRDRAGYGYTF
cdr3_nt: TGCGCCAGCCGGACGATAAGGGACAGGGCTGGCTATGGCTACACCTTC

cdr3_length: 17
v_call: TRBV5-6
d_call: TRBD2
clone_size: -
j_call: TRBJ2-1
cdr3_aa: CASSFRLAGGPGNEQFF
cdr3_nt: TGTGCCAGCAGCTTTAGACTAGCGGGAGGGCCCGGGAATGAGCAGTTCTTC

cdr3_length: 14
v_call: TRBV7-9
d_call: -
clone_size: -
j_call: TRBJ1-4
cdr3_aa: CASGQQRTNEKLFF
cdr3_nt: TGTGCCAGCGGCCAACAGAGAACTAATGAAAAACTGTTTTTT

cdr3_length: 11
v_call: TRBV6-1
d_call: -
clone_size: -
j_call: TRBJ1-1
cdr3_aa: CASSDGIVAFF
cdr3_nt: TGTGCCAGCAGTGATGGCATAGTAGCTTTCTTT

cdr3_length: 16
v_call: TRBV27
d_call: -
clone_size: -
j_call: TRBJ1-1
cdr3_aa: CASSPRWREMNTEAFF
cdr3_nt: TGTGCCAGCAGTCCTCGGTGGCGGGAGATGAACACTGAAGCTTTCTTT

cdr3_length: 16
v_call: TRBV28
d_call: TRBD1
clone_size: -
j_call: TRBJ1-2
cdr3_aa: CASSLGGTGLRYGYTF
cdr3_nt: TGTGCCAGCAGTTTAGGGGGGACAGGGCTACGCTATGGCTACACCTTC

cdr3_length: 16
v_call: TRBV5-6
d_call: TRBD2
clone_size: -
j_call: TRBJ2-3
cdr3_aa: CASNPIERGYTDTQYF
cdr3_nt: TGTGCCAGCAACCCGATCGAGCGGGGATACACAGATACGCAGTATTTT

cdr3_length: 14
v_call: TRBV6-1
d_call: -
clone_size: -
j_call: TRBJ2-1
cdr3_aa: CASMGRGSRSEQFF
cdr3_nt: TGTGCCAGCATGGGTCGGGGGAGTCGTAGTGAGCAGTTCTTC

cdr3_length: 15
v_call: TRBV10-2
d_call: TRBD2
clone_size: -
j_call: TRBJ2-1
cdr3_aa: CASSHDLGGYNEQFF
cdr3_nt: TGCGCCAGCAGTCACGACCTCGGGGGGTATAATGAGCAGTTCTTC

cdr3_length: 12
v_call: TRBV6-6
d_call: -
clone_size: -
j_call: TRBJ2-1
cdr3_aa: CASSPPWDEQFF
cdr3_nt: TGTGCCAGCAGTCCCCCATGGGATGAGCAGTTCTTC

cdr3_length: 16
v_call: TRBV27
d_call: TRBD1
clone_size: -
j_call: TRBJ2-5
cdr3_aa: CASRGGATGGWETQYF
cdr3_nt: TGTGCCAGCCGTGGCGGTGCGACAGGGGGCTGGGAGACCCAGTACTTC

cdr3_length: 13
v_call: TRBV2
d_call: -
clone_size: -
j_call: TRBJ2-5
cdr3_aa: CASRAGQSETQYF
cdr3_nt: TGTGCCAGCAGAGCGGGACAGAGCGAGACCCAGTACTTC

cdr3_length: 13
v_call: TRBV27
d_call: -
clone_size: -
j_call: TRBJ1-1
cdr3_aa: CASSSKLGTEAFF
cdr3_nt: TGTGCCAGCAGTTCCAAGCTGGGGACTGAAGCTTTCTTT

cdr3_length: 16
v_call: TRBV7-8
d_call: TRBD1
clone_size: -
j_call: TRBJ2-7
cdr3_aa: CASSPRGGQGIYEQYF
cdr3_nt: TGTGCCAGCAGCCCCCGTGGAGGACAGGGGATATACGAGCAGTACTTC